This passage covers 22 T cell receptor beta chains from one sample sequenced in a study of cytomegalovirus exposure and HLA in healthy donors. The PCR ran on 60 Vbeta and 13 Jbeta primers. The repertoire was sequenced with immunoSEQ multiplex PCR; TCRdb's copy has only in-frame clones and lacks some. The data show roughly 240,000 clones, roughly 82% seen once. Sequenced: PBMCs. Source of these receptors: a woman aged 40 to 55 in good health and CMV-seropositive.

The J gene is TRBJ2-7, the V gene TRBV6-6; 9 positions match TRBD1. The CDR3 runs to 15 residues. With V trimmed by 5 bases and J by 4 bases, 9 bases remained unmatched. Germline V gene sequence: CDR1 MNHNY, CDR2 SVGAGI (reference sequence). The CDR3 loop reads CASSPPGQGAYEQYF. In nucleotides, the CDR3 is TGTGCCAGCAGTCCACCGGGACAGGGAGCGTACGAGCAGTACTTC.

The chain carries TRBV6-4 and TRBJ2-1; TRBD2 matches at 10 bases. The trim removed 0 bases at V and 8 bases at J, leaving 7 bases unmatched. CDR1 and CDR2 from the germline V gene are MRHNA and SNTAGT. The CDR3 sequence is 16 residues long. The CDR3 loop is CASSDSTSGGVDEQFF. In DNA, the CDR3 is TGTGCCAGCAGTGACTCTACGAGCGGGGGGGTAGATGAGCAGTTCTTC.

The chain uses TRBV28 and TRBJ1-1, with 8 bases lining up with TRBD1. CDR3 size: 16 residues. From germline, CDR1 is MDHEN and CDR2 SYDVKM. V was clipped by 5 bases and J by 1 base; unmatched bases: 9. The CDR3 nucleotides are TGTGCCAGCAGTCGATGGACAGGGCAGGGGAACACTGAAGCTTTCTTT. Its translation is CASSRWTGQGNTEAFF.

This clone was observed a handful of times. The J gene is TRBJ2-1, the V gene TRBV18; tentative D call: TRBD2 (5 bases). The CDR3 is 13 amino acids. V lost 5 bases to trimming and J lost 8 bases, with 13 bases between them. Germline CDR1 and CDR2: KGHSH and LQKENI. CDR3 in DNA: TGTGCCAGCTCATCAAGCGGCAAGGATGAGCAGTTCTTC. Amino acids: CASSSSGKDEQFF.

The chain is built from TRBV5-4 and TRBJ2-1; TRBD2 agrees at 10 bases. J gave up 2 bases and V 4 bases, and 6 bases lay outside the gene matches. Germline-derived CDR1 and CDR2 are SGHNT and YYREEE (reference sequence). The length of the CDR3 is 16 residues. The DNA of the CDR3 is TGTGCCAGCAGCAACGGACTAGCGGAGGCCTACAATGAGCAGTTCTTC. This translates into CASSNGLAEAYNEQFF.

V and J are TRBV6-5 and TRBJ1-1, with no clear D. The CDR3 sequence is 15 residues long. Trimming left V 2 bases short and J 3 bases short, with 13 bases between. Germline assignment: CDR1 MNHEY and CDR2 SVGAGI. Here the CDR3 DNA reads TGTGCCAGCAGTTACGTCGAGGGATTGGACACTGAAGCTTTCTTT. Amino acid sequence: CASSYVEGLDTEAFF.

The chain is built from TRBV9 and TRBJ2-1; 9 nucleotides agree with TRBD1. The ends lost 4 bases at V and 5 bases at J; junction bases unmatched: 4. The germline V gene has CDR1 SGDLS and CDR2 YYNGEE. The CDR3 consists of 14 residues. CDR3 in amino acids: CASSFGTGNNEQFF. The CDR3 DNA reads TGTGCCAGCAGCTTCGGGACAGGGAACAATGAGCAGTTCTTC.

V usage is TRBV7-9 and J usage is TRBJ2-1, with a weak D call TRBD1 (6 bases). In germline, CDR1 is SEHNR, CDR2 FQNEAQ (reference sequence). The CDR3 has 15 residues. Between the trimmed V and J ends, which lost 5 bases and 0 bases, there was a span of 11 bases. The CDR3 sequence: CASSQGRSSYNEQFF. CDR3 sequence (DNA): TGTGCCAGCAGCCAGGGGCGGAGCTCCTACAATGAGCAGTTCTTC.

This clone has just a few counts. The chain combines TRBV18 with TRBJ2-5; 11 nucleotides line up with TRBD1. Germline CDR1 KGHSH, CDR2 LQKENI. This CDR3 contains 15 residues. The V and J ends lost 6 bases and 4 bases, in that order; junction bases with no gene match: 7. The CDR3 coding sequence is TGTGCCAGCTCTCTCCGGACAGGGGGCTTAGAGACCCAGTACTTC. It encodes CASSLRTGGLETQYF.

The J gene is TRBJ1-3, the V gene TRBV6-6, with D hard to call. The CDR3 loop spans 14 amino acids. The V end lost 0 bases, the J end lost 1 base, and 4 bases lay between the germline ends. Germline CDR1 is MNHNY and CDR2 is SVGAGI (reference sequence). The CDR3 loop is CASSYSLSGNTIYF. CDR3 DNA sequence: TGTGCCAGCAGTTACTCCCTGTCTGGAAACACCATATATTTT.

The chain's CDR3 is CASSLDRGSYGYTF. Written as DNA, the CDR3 is TGTGCCAGCAGCTTAGACAGGGGTTCCTATGGCTACACCTTC. The chain couples TRBV11-2 to TRBJ1-2; TRBD1 is a possible D gene (6 bases). Germline V gene lookup returns CDR1 SGHAT and CDR2 FQNNGV. Between the trimmed V and J ends, which lost 0 bases and 4 bases, there was a span of 9 bases. The CDR3 runs 14 residues. The entire variable domain, with the rest obtained from reference TRBV11-2 and TRBJ1-2, is as follows: EAGVAQSPRYKIIEKRQSVAFWCNPISGHATLYWYQQILGQGPKLLIQFQNNGVVDDSQLPKDRFSAERLKGVDSTLKIQPAKLEDSAVYLCASSLDRGSYGYTFGSGTRLTVV.

V gene TRBV2 combines with J gene TRBJ1-5, with 7 bases aligning to TRBD1. V shed 5 bases and J 5 bases; nucleotides not matched to a gene: 6. The CDR3 loop spans 14 amino acids. In germline, CDR1 is SNHLY, CDR2 FYNNEI. The CDR3: CASSLQGNYQPQHF. The CDR3 nucleotides are TGTGCCAGCAGTTTACAGGGGAACTATCAGCCCCAGCATTTT.

The rearrangement uses TRBV4-2 and TRBJ1-2; tentative D call: TRBD1 (5 bases). V lost 0 bases and J lost 8, with 16 bases in between. Germline V gene data show CDR1 as LGHNA and CDR2 as YNFKEQ. The CDR3 covers 15 residues. The CDR3 here is CASSQDGDGADGYTF. The CDR3 DNA is TGTGCCAGCAGCCAAGACGGTGATGGGGCGGACGGCTACACCTTC.

The chain combines TRBV10-3 with TRBJ1-5; 8 bases align to TRBD1. The CDR3 has 15 amino acids. V trimming: 3 bases; J trimming: 4 bases; junction bases outside the gene matches: 5. Germline assignment: CDR1 ENHRY and CDR2 SYGVKD. CDR3 amino acids: CAISDSQGANQPQHF. The CDR3 nucleotides are TGTGCCATCAGTGATTCCCAGGGGGCTAATCAGCCCCAGCATTTT.

The chain links TRBV15 to TRBJ1-1; D call uncertain. Germline V CDR1 and CDR2: LNHNV, YYDKDF (reference sequence). Trimming took 8 bases from V and 0 from J, leaving 10 bases between them. This CDR3 has 13 residues. This CDR3 is CATGRPVNTEAFF. The CDR3 DNA reads TGTGCCACCGGGAGACCCGTGAACACTGAAGCTTTCTTT.

V and J are TRBV4-1 and TRBJ1-5, with D uncertain. The germline V gene has CDR1 MGHRA and CDR2 YSYEKL. The ends were cut back, 2 bases at V and 4 bases at J, with 9 bases in the middle. This CDR3 has 14 amino acids. Written as DNA, the CDR3 is TGCGCCAGCAGCCAACTACCCAATAATCAGCCCCAGCATTTT. This gives the protein CASSQLPNNQPQHF.

The rearrangement uses TRBV19 and TRBJ1-1; the match to TRBD1 covers 8 bases. Germline CDR1 reads LNHDA; CDR2 reads SQIVND (reference sequence). This CDR3 contains 15 residues. With 4 bases clipped from V and 1 base from J, the junction kept 5 bases outside the gene matches. CDR3 sequence reads: CASSTQGAGNTEAFF. CDR3 in DNA: TGTGCCAGTAGTACTCAGGGGGCGGGGAACACTGAAGCTTTCTTT.

This chain uses TRBV6-1 with TRBJ2-7; the match to TRBD2 covers 13 bases. The germline V gene encodes CDR1 MNHNS and CDR2 SASEGT. This CDR3 is built from 15 residues. V gave up 1 base and J gave up 3 bases; unmatched junction bases: 0. CDR3 nucleotides: TGTGCCAGCAGTGAAGGGACTAGCGGGAGCTACGAGCAGTACTTC. This codes for CASSEGTSGSYEQYF.

This clone was seen a single time. This chain uses TRBV29-1 with TRBJ2-1, with TRBD2 matching 9 bases. Losses at the gene ends were 5 bases for V and 4 bases for J; bases not matched to a gene: 9. This CDR3 has 15 amino acids. Germline loops: CDR1 SQVTM, CDR2 ANQGSEA. CDR3 sequence (DNA): TGCAGCGTTCAGGCGACTAGCGGAAGGTACAATGAGCAGTTCTTC. Protein sequence: CSVQATSGRYNEQFF.

The chain is built from TRBV11-3 and TRBJ2-3; TRBD1 is a possible D gene (6 bases). The V gene lost 0 bases and the J gene lost 5 bases, with 15 bases spanning the gap. The CDR3 runs 16 residues. Germline V lookup: CDR1 SGHNT, CDR2 YENEEA. The CDR3 coding sequence is TGTGCCAGCAGCTTAGATAGTGGCAGGGGCGGAGATACGCAGTATTTT. Translated: CASSLDSGRGGDTQYF.

This clone has only a few counts. V is TRBV6-1 and J is TRBJ2-5, with TRBD2 matching over 10 bases. Germline V gene sequence: CDR1 MNHNS, CDR2 SASEGT. V gave up 7 bases and J gave up 5 bases; unmatched junction bases: 7. The CDR3 sequence is 14 residues long. The CDR3 loop is CASKSGGAGETQYF. DNA for the CDR3: TGTGCCAGCAAGAGCGGGGGGGCCGGGGAGACCCAGTACTTC.

V is TRBV5-1 and J is TRBJ1-1; 11 nucleotides align to TRBD1. V gave up 3 bases and J gave up 4 bases; unmatched junction bases: 5. This CDR3 has 15 amino acids. Germline CDR1 is SGHRS and CDR2 is YFSETQ. The CDR3 DNA sequence: TGCGCCAGCAGCTCCGGGACAGGGGGATCCACTGAAGCTTTCTTT. The encoded protein is CASSSGTGGSTEAFF.